This TCR beta chain was found in a study of shared clonotypes between healthy human individuals. CDR3 length: 14 residues. J gave up 11 bases and V 6 bases, and 11 bases lay outside the gene matches. Per the germline V gene, CDR1 is SNHLY and CDR2 is FYNNEI. Libraries were prepared by immunoSEQ multiplex PCR; TCRdb keeps only in-frame clonotypes and omits some of them. This table holds 950,000 to 1,200,000 clones, approximately 80% found once. The genes are TRBV2 and TRBJ1-5, with 9 bases fitting TRBD1. This clonotype was obtained from a man aged 18 to 29 in good health. Some clones in this sample may be carry-over from other donors' samples. What was sequenced was memory CD4+ T cells from PBMCs. Described subset: CD45RA-negative fraction. Here the CDR3 DNA reads TGTGCCAGCAGCTTAGACAGGGGGGAAGGAGCCCAGCATTTT. It encodes CASSLDRGEGAQHF.